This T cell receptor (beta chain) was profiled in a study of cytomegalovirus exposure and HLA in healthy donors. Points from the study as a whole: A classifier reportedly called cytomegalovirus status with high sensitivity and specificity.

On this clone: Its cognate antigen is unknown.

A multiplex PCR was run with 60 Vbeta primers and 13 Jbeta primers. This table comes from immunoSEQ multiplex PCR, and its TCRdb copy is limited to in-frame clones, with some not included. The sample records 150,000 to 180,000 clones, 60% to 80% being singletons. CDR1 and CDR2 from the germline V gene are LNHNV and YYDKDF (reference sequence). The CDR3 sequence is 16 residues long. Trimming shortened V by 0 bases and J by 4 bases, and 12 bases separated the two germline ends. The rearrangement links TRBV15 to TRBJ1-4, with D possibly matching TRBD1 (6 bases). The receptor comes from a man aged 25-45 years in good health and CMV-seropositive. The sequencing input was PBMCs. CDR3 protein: CATSRDGQGHNEKLFF. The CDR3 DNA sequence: TGTGCCACCAGCAGAGATGGGCAGGGGCATAATGAAAAACTGTTTTTT.